This entry lists 26 T cell receptor beta chains sequenced from one sample in a study of blood T cell repertoires in COVID-19. Profiled with immunoSEQ multiplex PCR; TCRdb holds only in-frame clones, not every one. Found here are roughly 69,000 clones, 84% of them singletons; the top ten hold 10% to 15%. What was sequenced was peripheral blood. These receptors were taken from a man over 45 with COVID-19, enrolled during active disease.

The chain carries TRBV24-1 and TRBJ2-3; D is perhaps TRBD2 (7 bases). V lost 7 bases and J lost 6, with 13 bases in between. Germline V gene sequence: CDR1 KGHDR, CDR2 SFDVKD. This CDR3 comprises 13 residues. In DNA, the CDR3 is TGTGCCACCAGACCCTCGGGGGGCGATACGCAGTATTTT. Translation gives CATRPSGGDTQYF.

The V call is TRBV7-3, the J call TRBJ2-3; weak D call: TRBD2 (6 bases). V lost 5 bases to trimming and J lost 1 base, with 13 bases between them. From germline, CDR1 is SGHTA and CDR2 FQGTGA. This CDR3 region has 15 residues. CDR3 coding DNA: TGTGCCAGCAGCAGCGCCGGGACTGGCACAGATACGCAGTATTTT. The encoded protein is CASSSAGTGTDTQYF.

This chain uses TRBV5-1 with TRBJ2-5, with no clear D. CDR1 is SGHRS and CDR2 is YFSETQ in the germline V gene. This CDR3 is built from 13 residues. V was shortened by 0 bases and J by 3 bases, with 6 bases between the two germline ends. The CDR3 DNA reads as TGCGCCAGCAGCTTGGCCGTAGAAGAGACCCAGTACTTC. Translating it yields CASSLAVEETQYF.

The J gene is TRBJ2-3, the V gene TRBV2; possible D gene TRBD2, 6 bases. The CDR3 totals 14 residues. Germline V gene lookup returns CDR1 SNHLY and CDR2 FYNNEI. V was pared by 8 bases and J by 1 base, with 13 bases between. CDR3 protein: CASRRASGTDTQYF. The CDR3 nucleotides read TGTGCCAGCCGCCGGGCTAGCGGCACAGATACGCAGTATTTT.

The V and J genes are TRBV5-4 and TRBJ2-1, with TRBD2 identical over 11 bases. This CDR3 is 14 amino acids long. With V trimmed by 2 bases and J by 9 bases, 4 bases remained unmatched. CDR1 is SGHNT, CDR2 YYREEE, per germline (reference sequence). The chain's CDR3 is CASSFSGGAVEQFF. CDR3 coding DNA: TGTGCCAGCAGCTTTAGCGGGGGGGCGGTTGAGCAGTTCTTC.

This chain joins TRBV5-4 and TRBJ1-2; D may be TRBD1 (5 bases). The CDR3 has 15 residues. The germline CDR1 and CDR2 sequences are SGHNT and YYREEE (reference sequence). The germline V and J ends were trimmed by 3 bases and 3 bases, with 15 bases remaining between them. The CDR3 loop reads CASSSGLTSYYGYTF. Written as DNA, the CDR3 is TGTGCCAGCAGCTCGGGACTGACTTCCTACTATGGCTACACCTTC.

This chain connects TRBV27 to TRBJ1-5, with a tentative D call TRBD1 (6 bases). There are 15 residues in the CDR3. The V end was cut by 10 bases, the J end by 4 bases, with 20 bases between. Germline V gives CDR1 MNHEY, CDR2 SMNVEV (reference sequence). The CDR3 reads CATRMAGQLNQPQHF. The CDR3 bases are TGTGCCACCCGTATGGCCGGACAGCTAAATCAGCCCCAGCATTTT.

This rearrangement joins TRBV6-5 to TRBJ2-1, with 10 bases matching TRBD2. The CDR3 runs to 15 residues. The V and J ends lost 6 bases and 7 bases, in that order; junction bases with no gene match: 9. Germline CDR1 MNHEY, CDR2 SVGAGI. The CDR3, as DNA: TGTGCCAGCAGGAGGACAGCGGGGGGGGAAAATGAGCAGTTCTTC. The encoded protein is CASRRTAGGENEQFF.

The chain recombines TRBV4-1 with TRBJ2-5; 10 bases agree with TRBD2. Germline assignment: CDR1 MGHRA and CDR2 YSYEKL. Trimming took 0 bases from V and 7 from J; bases not matched to a gene: 14. CDR3 size: 18 residues. The CDR3 region has the DNA TGCGCCAGCAGCCAAGAGACGGTAGCGGGGGGCTCCGGCCCGACCCAGTACTTC. Its translation is CASSQETVAGGSGPTQYF.

The chain carries TRBV2 and TRBJ2-3; perhaps TRBD1 as D (5 bases). The V gene lost 4 bases and the J gene lost 7 bases, with 12 bases spanning the gap. The CDR3 spans 13 residues. Germline V gene lookup returns CDR1 SNHLY and CDR2 FYNNEI. The CDR3 reads CASSGGSGNTQYF. The CDR3 DNA reads as TGTGCCAGCAGTGGGGGTTCAGGGAATACGCAGTATTTT.

Only a few counts were recorded for this clone. This chain links TRBV7-9 with TRBJ2-7; D is ambiguous. Trimming took off 0 bases at V and 2 bases at J, with 11 bases between the two ends. CDR1 is SEHNR, CDR2 FQNEAQ, per germline (reference sequence). The CDR3 totals 15 residues. The CDR3 nucleotides read TGTGCCAGCAGCTTAGCTCCGCTATTAACCTACGAGCAGTACTTC. It translates to CASSLAPLLTYEQYF. Supplemented by reference TRBV7-9 and TRBJ2-7, the full variable domain reads DTGVSQNPRHKITKRGQNVTFRCDPISEHNRLYWYRQTLGQGPEFLTYFQNEAQLEKSRLLSDRFSAERPKGSFSTLEIQRTEQGDSAMYLCASSLAPLLTYEQYFGPGTRLTVT.

The V and J genes are TRBV7-2 and TRBJ2-7; 7 bases agree with TRBD2. The trim removed 1 base at V and 6 bases at J, leaving 6 bases unmatched. This CDR3 has 14 amino acids. The germline CDR1 and CDR2 sequences are SGHTA and FQGNSA. The CDR3 nucleotides read TGTGCCAGCAGCTTAGTGTCGGGGGGAGGCGAGCAGTACTTC. This sequence encodes CASSLVSGGGEQYF.

The chain uses TRBV6-2 or TRBV6-3 and TRBJ2-4; D remains unclear. Deletions cut 2 bases from V and 3 bases from J, with 23 bases between. This CDR3 spans 19 amino acids. In germline, CDR1 is MNHEY, CDR2 SVGEGT. This chain's CDR3 is CASSYTRHEQQIFKNIQYF. As DNA, the CDR3 is TGTGCCAGCAGTTACACGCGCCACGAACAGCAAATCTTCAAAAACATTCAGTACTTC.

This clone was observed once. The V gene is TRBV15, the J gene TRBJ1-5, with TRBD1 identical over 10 bases. J lost 7 bases, V lost 5 bases, and 8 bases had no gene match. The germline gives CDR1 LNHNV, CDR2 YYDKDF (reference sequence). The CDR3 loop spans 15 amino acids. The CDR3 DNA follows: TGTGCCACCAGCGCCGACAGGGGGCAACGGCAGCCCCAGCATTTT. Encoded protein: CATSADRGQRQPQHF.

This CDR3 reads CASSRPGQGVGSPLHF. The CDR3 DNA reads as TGTGCCAGCAGCCGCCCGGGACAGGGGGTCGGCTCACCCCTCCACTTT. The chain joins TRBV7-9 to TRBJ1-6, with 11 bases lining up with TRBD1. The V segment lost 5 bases and the J segment 10 bases; nucleotides outside the gene matches: 10. CDR1 is SEHNR and CDR2 is FQNEAQ in the germline V gene (reference sequence). This CDR3 has 16 residues.

The chain carries TRBV13 and TRBJ1-3; D remains ambiguous. The CDR3 loop spans 15 amino acids. V was cut by 0 bases and J by 4 bases, with 10 bases left in between. Germline lookup yields CDR1 PRHDT and CDR2 FYEKMQ (reference sequence). Written as DNA, the CDR3 is TGTGCCAGCAGCTTAGGCTATGTCCGCGGAAACACCATATATTTT. Translation gives CASSLGYVRGNTIYF.

A note on this clone: One end of the junction varies from germline; a read error may be responsible. The rearrangement uses TRBV24-1 and TRBJ1-1; 8 bases agree with TRBD1. Germline loops: CDR1 KGHDR, CDR2 SFDVKD. The CDR3 spans 13 residues. CDR3 in DNA: TGTGCCACCAGTGATTTTACCGGACAGGGACCGATTTTT. Translated, it gives CATSDFTGQGPIF.

The chain recombines TRBV7-9 with TRBJ1-1; D might be TRBD1 (6 bases). Trimming removed 0 bases at V and 9 bases at J, with 11 bases between. The CDR3 covers 13 residues. The germline V gene encodes CDR1 SEHNR and CDR2 FQNEAQ (reference sequence). The DNA for the CDR3 is TGTGCCAGCAGCTTAGCGGCACAGGGTAAAGCTTTCTTT. Translating it yields CASSLAAQGKAFF.

This clone has just one count. The junction departs from the called germline gene at one end, perhaps through a read error. The V call is TRBV6-6, the J call TRBJ2-7; 13 nucleotides line up with TRBD2. Germline V CDR1 and CDR2: MNHNY, SVGAGI (reference sequence). There are 14 residues in the CDR3. CDR3 in amino acids: CASKTGTSGAREHF. CDR3 DNA: TGTGCCAGCAAAACAGGGACTAGCGGGGCCCGGGAGCACTTC.

The CDR3, as DNA: TGTGCCACCAGTGATTCATCGGTCACCGGGGAGCTGTTTTTT. Residues: CATSDSSVTGELFF. The rearrangement joins TRBV24-1 to TRBJ2-2, with D uncertain. V lost 2 bases to trimming and J lost 4 bases, with 7 bases between them. Germline CDR1 KGHDR, CDR2 SFDVKD. This CDR3 has 14 amino acids.

The rearrangement joins TRBV5-1 to TRBJ2-3, with 9 nucleotides matching TRBD1. The CDR3 extends over 15 amino acids. CDR1 and CDR2 (germline): SGHRS, YFSETQ. The V and J ends lost 3 bases and 2 bases, in that order; junction bases with no gene match: 4. The CDR3 region is CASSSGQGVTDTQYF. DNA for the CDR3: TGCGCCAGCAGCTCGGGACAGGGTGTCACAGATACGCAGTATTTT.

CDR3 sequence: CASSQAETTMRQFF. DNA for the CDR3: TGCGCCAGCAGCCAAGCAGAGACGACAATGAGGCAGTTCTTC. The rearrangement uses TRBV4-1 and TRBJ2-1; D unclear. The CDR3 length is 14 residues. V was trimmed by 1 base and J by 12 bases, leaving 16 bases between them. The germline CDR1 and CDR2 sequences are MGHRA and YSYEKL.

This chain connects TRBV10-3 to TRBJ2-7; 10 positions agree with TRBD1. This CDR3 is built from 16 residues. The V segment lost 0 bases and the J segment 4 bases; nucleotides outside the gene matches: 6. Germline CDR1 and CDR2: ENHRY and SYGVKD. CDR3: CAISESTGQGVYEQYF. The CDR3 coding sequence is TGTGCCATCAGTGAGTCGACTGGACAGGGGGTGTACGAGCAGTACTTC.

The chain uses TRBV11-2 and TRBJ1-1; D ambiguous. The CDR3 loop spans 15 amino acids. V lost 2 bases and J 3 bases, leaving 13 bases between the germline ends. Germline CDR1 is SGHAT and CDR2 is FQNNGV. The CDR3 bases are TGTGCCAGCAGCTTATACGGGGTGAGACACACTGAAGCTTTCTTT. It encodes CASSLYGVRHTEAFF.

The chain combines TRBV18 with TRBJ2-7; the D gene is possibly TRBD2 (6 bases). Germline V gene lookup returns CDR1 KGHSH and CDR2 LQKENI. V was shortened by 0 bases and J by 0 bases, with 6 bases between the two germline ends. The CDR3 runs 14 residues. The CDR3 DNA sequence: TGTGCCAGCTCACCACCCGGGAGCTCCTACGAGCAGTACTTC. It yields the protein CASSPPGSSYEQYF.

V gene TRBV21-1 combines with J gene TRBJ1-2; the table's D call of TRBD1 was not tested on the DNA. TRBV21-1 counts as a pseudogene. The CDR3 has 16 amino acids. DNA for the CDR3: TGTGCCAGCACCCCGACAGGGGTCATACAAGGACGTGGCTACACCTTC. It specifies CASTPTGVIQGRGYTF.